This is a list of T cell receptor beta chains from one sample in a study of OX40 agonist ivuxolimab in advanced cancers. Assay: immunoSEQ multiplex PCR; the TCRdb copy retains only in-frame clones and omits some. Of approximately 67,000 clones in the sample, around 83% were seen once. This specimen was CD4+ or CD8+ T cells sorted from blood, taken in a trial of the OX40 agonist ivuxolimab. These receptor sequences come from an adult with an advanced solid tumor such as melanoma, head and neck, liver or kidney cancer. CDR3s include the opening cysteine and the closing phenylalanine or tryptophan. The D gene is left open where the match is weak. The size field is filled for only some rows; it gives once, few, many or a size class.

v_call: TRBV4-1; clone_size: -; d_call: TRBD2; j_call: TRBJ2-1; cdr3_nt: TGCGCCAGCAGCCCGATAGCGGGGTCCCCCAATGAGCAGTTCTTC; cdr3_aa: CASSPIAGSPNEQFF
v_call: TRBV5-6; clone_size: -; d_call: -; j_call: TRBJ2-6; cdr3_nt: TGTGCCAGCAGCTTTCTGGCTGGGGCCAACGTCCTGACTTTC; cdr3_aa: CASSFLAGANVLTF
v_call: TRBV27; clone_size: -; d_call: TRBD2; j_call: TRBJ2-7; cdr3_nt: TGTGCCAGCCGGGGAGGGTTTGGGTCTAGCTCCTACGAGCAGTACTTC; cdr3_aa: CASRGGFGSSSYEQYF
v_call: TRBV25-1; clone_size: -; d_call: -; j_call: TRBJ1-4; cdr3_nt: TGTGCCAGCAGTGATTTTGGGGCATCTGAAAAACTGTTTTTT; cdr3_aa: CASSDFGASEKLFF
v_call: TRBV2; clone_size: -; d_call: TRBD1; j_call: TRBJ2-2; cdr3_nt: TGTGCCAGCAGTGGTACGGGACAGGGCACCGGGGAGCTGTTTTTT; cdr3_aa: CASSGTGQGTGELFF
v_call: TRBV10-2; clone_size: once; d_call: TRBD2; j_call: TRBJ2-7; cdr3_nt: TGCGCCAGCAGTTCTCTAGCGGGAGCCCGTCGCTCCTACGAGCAGTACTTC; cdr3_aa: CASSSLAGARRSYEQYF
v_call: TRBV7-3; clone_size: -; d_call: TRBD2; j_call: TRBJ2-3; cdr3_nt: TGTGCCAGCAGCTATAGCGGGAGGAACACAGATACGCAGTATTTT; cdr3_aa: CASSYSGRNTDTQYF
v_call: TRBV19; clone_size: medium-sized; d_call: TRBD2; j_call: TRBJ2-7; cdr3_nt: TGTGCCAGTAGCCCACCTAGCGGGGTCTCCTACGAGCAGTACTTC; cdr3_aa: CASSPPSGVSYEQYF
v_call: TRBV5-1; clone_size: -; d_call: -; j_call: TRBJ2-2; cdr3_nt: TGCGCCAGCAGCTTGGGCGGGACGAACACCGGGGAGCTGTTTTTT; cdr3_aa: CASSLGGTNTGELFF
v_call: TRBV11-2; clone_size: -; d_call: TRBD1; j_call: TRBJ1-2; cdr3_nt: TGTGCCAGCAGCTTAGCCCCGGTTACAGGGGTGGGCGGCTACACCTTC; cdr3_aa: CASSLAPVTGVGGYTF
v_call: TRBV6-5; clone_size: -; d_call: TRBD2; j_call: TRBJ2-1; cdr3_nt: TGTGCCAGCAGTTACAGCCTAGCGGGAGTTTTTGAGCAGTTCTTC; cdr3_aa: CASSYSLAGVFEQFF
v_call: TRBV11-3; clone_size: -; d_call: -; j_call: TRBJ2-2; cdr3_nt: TGTGCCAGCCGTCGGGCTGGGGAGCTGTTTTTT; cdr3_aa: CASRRAGELFF
v_call: TRBV28; clone_size: -; d_call: TRBD1; j_call: TRBJ1-2; cdr3_nt: TGTGCCTCTAAGTCCGGGACAGTCTATGGCTACACCTTC; cdr3_aa: CASKSGTVYGYTF
v_call: TRBV9; clone_size: -; d_call: -; j_call: TRBJ2-3; cdr3_nt: TGTGCCAGCAGCGTAACCGACAGGGATACGCAGTATTTT; cdr3_aa: CASSVTDRDTQYF
v_call: TRBV27; clone_size: -; d_call: -; j_call: TRBJ1-1; cdr3_nt: TGTGCCAGCAGTTTGGGTCGAATGAACACTGAAGCTTTCTTT; cdr3_aa: CASSLGRMNTEAFF
v_call: TRBV11-2; clone_size: -; d_call: TRBD2; j_call: TRBJ2-7; cdr3_nt: TGTGCCAGCAGCTCGGGACTAGCGGGAGGCAACTACGAGCAGTACTTC; cdr3_aa: CASSSGLAGGNYEQYF
v_call: TRBV6-6; clone_size: -; d_call: TRBD2; j_call: TRBJ2-1; cdr3_nt: TGTGCCAGCGCGTTTGGCGGGAGCTCCTACAATGAGCAGTTCTTC; cdr3_aa: CASAFGGSSYNEQFF
v_call: TRBV7-2; clone_size: -; d_call: TRBD2; j_call: TRBJ2-5; cdr3_nt: TGTGCCAGCAGCGTGAGCGGGAGGGGATTAGAGACCCAGTACTTC; cdr3_aa: CASSVSGRGLETQYF
v_call: TRBV11-3; clone_size: -; d_call: -; j_call: TRBJ2-2; cdr3_nt: TGTGCCAGCAGCCCGGGACGGGCGAACACCGGGGAGCTGTTTTTT; cdr3_aa: CASSPGRANTGELFF
v_call: TRBV18; clone_size: -; d_call: TRBD2; j_call: TRBJ2-1; cdr3_nt: TGTGCCAGCTCACCGCAGCGGGAGATGGTAAAGAATGAGCAGTTCTTC; cdr3_aa: CASSPQREMVKNEQFF
v_call: TRBV13; clone_size: -; d_call: -; j_call: TRBJ1-2; cdr3_nt: TGTGCCAGCAGCAGAGGACAGATTGGGGGCTATGGCTACACCTTC; cdr3_aa: CASSRGQIGGYGYTF
v_call: TRBV2; clone_size: -; d_call: -; j_call: TRBJ1-3; cdr3_nt: TGTGCCAGCAGTGCCGAGTGGGTCTCTGGAAACACCATATATTTT; cdr3_aa: CASSAEWVSGNTIYF
v_call: TRBV5-4; clone_size: -; d_call: -; j_call: TRBJ2-7; cdr3_nt: TGTGCCAGCAGCTTGATTGGAGGGAGCTCCTACGAGCAGTACTTC; cdr3_aa: CASSLIGGSSYEQYF
v_call: TRBV7-9; clone_size: few; d_call: TRBD2; j_call: TRBJ2-1; cdr3_nt: TGTGCCAGCAGCTTCGGGACTAGCGACAATGAGCAGTTCTTC; cdr3_aa: CASSFGTSDNEQFF
v_call: TRBV19; clone_size: -; d_call: -; j_call: TRBJ1-5; cdr3_nt: TGTGCCAGTAGTGAGGGAAATAGCAATCAGCCCCAGCATTTT; cdr3_aa: CASSEGNSNQPQHF
v_call: TRBV10-2; clone_size: -; d_call: TRBD1; j_call: TRBJ1-1; cdr3_nt: TGCGCCAGCAGTACCGACAGGGCGGGTGAAGCTTTCTTT; cdr3_aa: CASSTDRAGEAFF
v_call: TRBV28; clone_size: few; d_call: -; j_call: TRBJ2-2; cdr3_nt: TGTGCCAGCAAAGCATCTGTTCGGTCGAACACCGGGGAGCTGTTTTTT; cdr3_aa: CASKASVRSNTGELFF
v_call: TRBV4-2; clone_size: once; d_call: -; j_call: TRBJ1-2; cdr3_nt: TGTGCCAGCAGCCAGGGGGATCTCTCTAACTATGGCTACACCTTC; cdr3_aa: CASSQGDLSNYGYTF
v_call: TRBV19; clone_size: -; d_call: TRBD2; j_call: TRBJ2-3; cdr3_nt: TGTGCCAGTAGTATTAATAGGCTAGCGGGAAAGGCGGGAGATACGCAGTATTTT; cdr3_aa: CASSINRLAGKAGDTQYF
v_call: TRBV6-1; clone_size: -; d_call: -; j_call: TRBJ1-2; cdr3_nt: TGTGCCAGCAGTGACGCCAATGGTGGCTATGGCTACACCTTC; cdr3_aa: CASSDANGGYGYTF
v_call: TRBV5-4; clone_size: -; d_call: -; j_call: TRBJ2-7; cdr3_nt: TGTGCCAGCAGCAAACCGGGCCCCGAGGGCGAGCAGTACTTC; cdr3_aa: CASSKPGPEGEQYF
v_call: TRBV5-1; clone_size: -; d_call: -; j_call: TRBJ2-3; cdr3_nt: TGCGCCAGCAGCCCCCGGGGGGCAGGCACAGATACGCAGTATTTT; cdr3_aa: CASSPRGAGTDTQYF
v_call: TRBV30; clone_size: medium-sized; d_call: -; j_call: TRBJ1-1; cdr3_nt: TGTGCCTGGGGGCGGGCAGCGTTGAACACTGAAGCTTTCTTT; cdr3_aa: CAWGRAALNTEAFF
v_call: TRBV9; clone_size: -; d_call: -; j_call: TRBJ1-4; cdr3_nt: TGTGCCAGCAGCGTAGATCAGGGTAGTTCTGAAAAACTGTTTTTT; cdr3_aa: CASSVDQGSSEKLFF
v_call: TRBV7-9; clone_size: -; d_call: TRBD1; j_call: TRBJ1-2; cdr3_nt: TGTGCCAGCAGTCGGGACAGATATGGCTACACCTTC; cdr3_aa: CASSRDRYGYTF
v_call: TRBV11-1; clone_size: -; d_call: TRBD1; j_call: TRBJ1-1; cdr3_nt: TGTGCCAGCAGCCCGGGACAGGGCCGAAGGGTGAACACTGAAGCTTTCTTT; cdr3_aa: CASSPGQGRRVNTEAFF
v_call: TRBV5-1; clone_size: -; d_call: -; j_call: TRBJ2-7; cdr3_nt: TGCGCCAGCAGCTCCGGACCCATGTCCTACGAGCAGTACTTC; cdr3_aa: CASSSGPMSYEQYF